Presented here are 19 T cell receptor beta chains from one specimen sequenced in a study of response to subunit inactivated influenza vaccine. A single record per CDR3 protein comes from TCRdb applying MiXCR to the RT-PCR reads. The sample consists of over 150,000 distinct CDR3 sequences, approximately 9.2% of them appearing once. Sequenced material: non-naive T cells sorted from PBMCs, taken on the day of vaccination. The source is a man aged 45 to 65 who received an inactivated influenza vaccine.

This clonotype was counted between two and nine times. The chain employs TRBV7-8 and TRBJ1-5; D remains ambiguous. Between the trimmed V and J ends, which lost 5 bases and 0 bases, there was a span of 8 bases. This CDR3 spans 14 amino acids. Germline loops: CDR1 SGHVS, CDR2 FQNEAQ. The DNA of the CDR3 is TGTGCCAGCAGCCGCCACAGTAGCAATCAGCCCCAGCATTTT. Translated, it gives CASSRHSSNQPQHF. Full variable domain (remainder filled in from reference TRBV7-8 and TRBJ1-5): GAGVSQSPRYKVAKRGQDVALRCDPISGHVSLFWYQQALGQGPEFLTYFQNEAQLDKSGLPSDRFFAERPEGSVSTLKIQRTQQEDSAVYLCASSRHSSNQPQHFGDGTRLSIL.

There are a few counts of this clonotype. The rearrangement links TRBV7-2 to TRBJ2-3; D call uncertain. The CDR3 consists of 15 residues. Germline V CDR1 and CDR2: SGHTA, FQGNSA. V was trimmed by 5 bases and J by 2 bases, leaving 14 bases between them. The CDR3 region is CASSPRRKNTDTQYF. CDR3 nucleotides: TGTGCCAGCAGCCCCCGTAGGAAAAACACAGATACGCAGTATTTT.

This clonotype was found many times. CDR3 protein: CATSSGLVRLREQYF. The CDR3 DNA follows: TGTGCCACCAGCAGTGGCCTCGTGAGACTACGAGAGCAGTACTTC. V usage is TRBV15 and J usage is TRBJ2-7; D is perhaps TRBD2 (5 bases). Trimming left V 3 bases short and J 7 bases short, with 19 bases between. The CDR3 sequence is 15 residues long. Per the germline V gene, CDR1 is LNHNV and CDR2 is YYDKDF (reference sequence).

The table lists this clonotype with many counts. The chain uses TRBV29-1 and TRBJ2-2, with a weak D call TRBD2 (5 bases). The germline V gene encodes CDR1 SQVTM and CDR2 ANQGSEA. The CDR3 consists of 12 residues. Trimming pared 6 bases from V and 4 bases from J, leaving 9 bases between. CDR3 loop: CSVREGTGELFF. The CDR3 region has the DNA TGCAGCGTCCGTGAGGGCACCGGGGAGCTGTTTTTT.

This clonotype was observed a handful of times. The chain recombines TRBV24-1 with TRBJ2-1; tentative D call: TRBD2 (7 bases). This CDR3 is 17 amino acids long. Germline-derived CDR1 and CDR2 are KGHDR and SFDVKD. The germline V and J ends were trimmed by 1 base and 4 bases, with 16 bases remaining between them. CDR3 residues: CATSDFRGAGGYNEQFF. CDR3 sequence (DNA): TGTGCCACCAGTGATTTTCGGGGGGCCGGGGGTTACAATGAGCAGTTCTTC.

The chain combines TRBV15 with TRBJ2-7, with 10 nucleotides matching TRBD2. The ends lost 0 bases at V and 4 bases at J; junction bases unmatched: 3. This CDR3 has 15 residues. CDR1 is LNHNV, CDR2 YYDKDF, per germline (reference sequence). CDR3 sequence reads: CATSRDPSGRYEQYF. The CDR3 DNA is TGTGCCACCAGCAGAGATCCTAGCGGGAGATACGAGCAGTACTTC.

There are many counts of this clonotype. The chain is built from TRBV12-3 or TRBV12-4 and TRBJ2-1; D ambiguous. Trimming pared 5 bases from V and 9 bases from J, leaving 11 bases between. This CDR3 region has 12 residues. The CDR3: CASSPIPVEQFF. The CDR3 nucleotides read TGTGCCAGCAGTCCCATTCCTGTTGAGCAGTTCTTC.

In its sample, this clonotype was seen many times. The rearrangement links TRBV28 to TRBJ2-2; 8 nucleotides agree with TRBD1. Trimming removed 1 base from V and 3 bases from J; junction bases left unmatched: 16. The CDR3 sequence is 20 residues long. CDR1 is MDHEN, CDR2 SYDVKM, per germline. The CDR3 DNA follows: TGTGCCAGCAGTTTATTCGGACAAGCACCGGGACAGGTGGACACCGGGGAGCTGTTTTTT. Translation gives CASSLFGQAPGQVDTGELFF. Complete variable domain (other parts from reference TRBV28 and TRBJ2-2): DVKVTQSSRYLVKRTGEKVFLECVQDMDHENMFWYRQDPGLGLRLIYFSYDVKMKEKGDIPEGYSVSREKKERFSLILESASTNQTSMYLCASSLFGQAPGQVDTGELFFGEGSRLTVL.

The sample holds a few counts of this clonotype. The CDR3 nucleotides are TGCGCCAGCAGCCAAGAAATGTGGGGGAACACCGGGGAGCTGTTTTTT. Amino acid sequence: CASSQEMWGNTGELFF. The chain has TRBV4-3 and TRBJ2-2; no clear D. The germline V and J ends were trimmed by 0 bases and 1 base, with 9 bases remaining between them. Germline V gene data show CDR1 as LGHNA and CDR2 as YSLEER. This CDR3 spans 16 amino acids.

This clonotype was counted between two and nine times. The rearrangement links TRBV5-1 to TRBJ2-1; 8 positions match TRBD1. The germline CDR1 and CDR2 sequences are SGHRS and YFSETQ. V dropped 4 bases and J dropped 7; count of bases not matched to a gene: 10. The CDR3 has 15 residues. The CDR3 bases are TGCGCCAGCAGCCCCCAGTCTACAGGGGGGAATGAGCAGTTCTTC. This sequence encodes CASSPQSTGGNEQFF.

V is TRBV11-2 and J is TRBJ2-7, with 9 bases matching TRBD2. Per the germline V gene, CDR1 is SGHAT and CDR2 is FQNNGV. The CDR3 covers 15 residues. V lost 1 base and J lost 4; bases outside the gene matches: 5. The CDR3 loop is CASSLGFSGGYEQYF. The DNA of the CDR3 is TGTGCCAGCAGCTTAGGGTTTAGCGGGGGTTACGAGCAGTACTTC.

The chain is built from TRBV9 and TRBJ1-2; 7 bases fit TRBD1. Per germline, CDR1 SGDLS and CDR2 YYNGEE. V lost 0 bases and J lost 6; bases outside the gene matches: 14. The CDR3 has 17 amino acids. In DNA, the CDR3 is TGTGCCAGCAGCGTAGCTACATGGGGCGGGACAGAGGATGGCTACACCTTC. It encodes CASSVATWGGTEDGYTF.

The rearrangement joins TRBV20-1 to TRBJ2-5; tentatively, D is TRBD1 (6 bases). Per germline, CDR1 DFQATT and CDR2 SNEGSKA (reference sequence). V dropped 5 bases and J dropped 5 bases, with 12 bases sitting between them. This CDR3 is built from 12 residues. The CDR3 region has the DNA TGCAGTGCTCGTCAGGGGCCGGAGACCCAGTACTTC. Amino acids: CSARQGPETQYF.

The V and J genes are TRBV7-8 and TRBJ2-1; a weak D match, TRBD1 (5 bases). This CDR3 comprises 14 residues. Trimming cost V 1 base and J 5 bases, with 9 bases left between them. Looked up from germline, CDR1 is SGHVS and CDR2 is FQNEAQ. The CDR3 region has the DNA TGTGCCAGCAGCTTAGTACAGGCGAACAATGAGCAGTTCTTC. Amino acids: CASSLVQANNEQFF.

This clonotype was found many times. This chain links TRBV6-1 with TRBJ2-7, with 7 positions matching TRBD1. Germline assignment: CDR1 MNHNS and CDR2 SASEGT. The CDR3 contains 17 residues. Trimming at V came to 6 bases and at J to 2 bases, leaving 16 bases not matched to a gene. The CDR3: CASRIWGQTTNPYEQYF. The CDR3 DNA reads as TGTGCCAGCAGAATCTGGGGACAGACGACTAACCCCTACGAGCAGTACTTC.

CDR3 residues: CASSAMGQSYGYTF. The CDR3 DNA sequence: TGTGCCAGCAGCGCAATGGGACAGAGCTATGGCTACACCTTC. The chain carries TRBV6-2 or TRBV6-3 and TRBJ1-2, with 7 bases fitting TRBD1. Germline values: CDR1 MNHEY, CDR2 SVGEGT. V shed 6 bases and J 4 bases; nucleotides not matched to a gene: 8. The length of the CDR3 is 14 residues.

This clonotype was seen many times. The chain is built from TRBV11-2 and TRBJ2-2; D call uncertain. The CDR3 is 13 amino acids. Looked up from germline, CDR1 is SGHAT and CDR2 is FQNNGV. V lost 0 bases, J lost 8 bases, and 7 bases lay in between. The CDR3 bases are TGTGCCAGCAGCTTAGATCGTGCGGGGGAGCTGTTTTTT. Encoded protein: CASSLDRAGELFF.

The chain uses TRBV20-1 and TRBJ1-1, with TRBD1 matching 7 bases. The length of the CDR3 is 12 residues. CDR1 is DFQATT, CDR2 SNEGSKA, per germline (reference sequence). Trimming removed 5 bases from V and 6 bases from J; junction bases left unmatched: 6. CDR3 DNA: TGCAGTGCTGAAGGGGGCTTACCTGAAGCTTTCTTT. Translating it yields CSAEGGLPEAFF.

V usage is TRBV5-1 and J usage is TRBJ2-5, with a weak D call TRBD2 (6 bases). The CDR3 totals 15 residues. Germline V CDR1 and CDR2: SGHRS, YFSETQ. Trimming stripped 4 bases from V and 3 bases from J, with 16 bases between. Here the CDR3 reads CASSRSGRVEETQYF. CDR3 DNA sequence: TGCGCCAGCAGCCGCAGCGGGCGAGTAGAAGAGACCCAGTACTTC.